The rows below give T cell receptor beta chains drawn from one sample of a study of blood T cell repertoires in COVID-19. TCRdb's table, derived via immunoSEQ multiplex PCR, lists solely in-frame clones and lacks some. The data hold some 110,000 clones, with roughly 80% observed a single time. Sequenced: peripheral blood. These receptors originate from a woman between 65 and 79 years old with acute or convalescent COVID-19. Each CDR3 is given with its conserved first and last residue. A D gene is named only where the DNA matches it firmly. Not every row has a clone size; where given, it reads once, few, many or a size class.

D gene: NA
V gene: TRBV7-2
J gene: TRBJ2-7
clone size: NA
CDR3 protein: CASNPDRSPRREQYF
CDR3 DNA: TGTGCCAGCAACCCCGACAGATCTCCAAGGCGGGAGCAGTACTTC

D gene: NA
V gene: TRBV5-1
J gene: TRBJ1-1
clone size: few
CDR3 protein: CASSSSGAVNTEAFF
CDR3 DNA: TGCGCCAGCAGCTCTTCAGGGGCGGTGAACACTGAAGCTTTCTTT

D gene: TRBD1
V gene: TRBV5-8
J gene: TRBJ2-1
clone size: once
CDR3 protein: CASSPQGLNYNEQFF
CDR3 DNA: TGTGCCAGCAGCCCACAGGGGTTGAATTACAATGAGCAGTTCTTC

D gene: NA
V gene: TRBV7-9
J gene: TRBJ1-4
clone size: NA
CDR3 protein: CASSLSGATNEKLFF
CDR3 DNA: TGTGCCAGCAGCTTGTCAGGGGCGACTAATGAAAAACTGTTTTTT

D gene: NA
V gene: TRBV11-2
J gene: TRBJ1-1
clone size: NA
CDR3 protein: CASMRTANTEAFF
CDR3 DNA: TGTGCCAGCATGCGGACAGCGAACACTGAAGCTTTCTTT

D gene: NA
V gene: TRBV6-1
J gene: TRBJ1-1
clone size: NA
CDR3 protein: CASSEMATEAFF
CDR3 DNA: TGTGCCAGCAGTGAAATGGCTACTGAAGCTTTCTTT

D gene: TRBD1
V gene: TRBV5-1
J gene: TRBJ2-1
clone size: NA
CDR3 protein: CASGGTGEINGQFF
CDR3 DNA: TGCGCCAGTGGAGGGACAGGGGAGATCAATGGGCAGTTCTTC

D gene: TRBD2
V gene: TRBV6-2/TRBV6-3
J gene: TRBJ2-2
clone size: NA
CDR3 protein: CASSAGTSGEFGTGELFF
CDR3 DNA: TGTGCCAGCAGTGCCGGGACTAGCGGGGAGTTCGGCACCGGGGAGCTGTTTTTT

D gene: TRBD1
V gene: TRBV5-1
J gene: TRBJ2-7
clone size: many
CDR3 protein: CASSLGQGKDEQYF
CDR3 DNA: TGCGCCAGCAGCTTGGGACAGGGAAAGGACGAGCAGTACTTC

D gene: TRBD2
V gene: TRBV29-1
J gene: TRBJ2-5
clone size: NA
CDR3 protein: CSVEDVGLAQETQYF
CDR3 DNA: TGCAGCGTTGAGGACGTAGGACTAGCACAAGAGACCCAGTACTTC

D gene: TRBD1
V gene: TRBV29-1
J gene: TRBJ1-1
clone size: NA
CDR3 protein: CSVEIGGDTEAFF
CDR3 DNA: TGCAGCGTTGAAATAGGGGGCGACACTGAAGCTTTCTTT

D gene: TRBD2
V gene: TRBV20-1
J gene: TRBJ2-1
clone size: NA
CDR3 protein: CRVAGDNEQFF
CDR3 DNA: TGCAGGGTAGCGGGAGATAATGAGCAGTTCTTC

D gene: NA
V gene: TRBV9
J gene: TRBJ1-5
clone size: once
CDR3 protein: CASSVGWESNQPQHF
CDR3 DNA: TGTGCCAGCAGCGTAGGGTGGGAGAGCAATCAGCCCCAGCATTTT

D gene: NA
V gene: TRBV5-6
J gene: TRBJ1-1
clone size: NA
CDR3 protein: CASSPVRGVSYTEAFF
CDR3 DNA: TGTGCCAGCAGCCCAGTCCGGGGGGTGTCGTACACTGAAGCTTTCTTT

D gene: NA
V gene: TRBV19
J gene: TRBJ1-1
clone size: few
CDR3 protein: CASSTTWRGRRLNTEAFF
CDR3 DNA: TGTGCCAGTAGTACGACCTGGCGGGGGCGCAGATTGAACACTGAAGCTTTCTTT

D gene: TRBD2
V gene: TRBV3-1/TRBV3-2
J gene: TRBJ2-4
clone size: NA
CDR3 protein: CASSPRPGKRSLAGGEGKNIQYF
CDR3 DNA: TGTGCCAGCAGCCCTCGGCCGGGCAAAAGGTCCCTAGCGGGAGGGGAAGGCAAAAACATTCAGTACTTC

D gene: TRBD2
V gene: TRBV27
J gene: TRBJ2-5
clone size: NA
CDR3 protein: CASSPTSGGYQETQYF
CDR3 DNA: TGTGCCAGCAGCCCGACTAGCGGGGGGTACCAAGAGACCCAGTACTTC

D gene: NA
V gene: TRBV29-1
J gene: TRBJ1-1
clone size: NA
CDR3 protein: CSVSQGQDTEAFF
CDR3 DNA: TGCAGCGTGAGTCAGGGGCAGGACACTGAAGCTTTCTTT

D gene: TRBD1
V gene: TRBV9
J gene: TRBJ2-5
clone size: NA
CDR3 protein: CASSVAGRQGSETQYF
CDR3 DNA: TGTGCCAGCAGCGTAGCGGGGAGACAGGGGTCGGAGACCCAGTACTTC

D gene: NA
V gene: TRBV27
J gene: TRBJ1-3
clone size: few
CDR3 protein: CASSQIRGGNTIYF
CDR3 DNA: TGTGCCAGCAGCCAGATAAGAGGTGGAAACACCATATATTTT

D gene: TRBD1
V gene: TRBV7-8
J gene: TRBJ1-6
clone size: NA
CDR3 protein: CASSLEEGAGSPLHF
CDR3 DNA: TGTGCCAGCAGCTTAGAGGAGGGGGCTGGCTCACCCCTCCACTTT

D gene: NA
V gene: TRBV6-1
J gene: TRBJ2-2
clone size: NA
CDR3 protein: CASSGLGGGSGGELFF
CDR3 DNA: TGTGCCAGCAGTGGACTAGGGGGGGGTTCTGGCGGGGAGCTGTTTTTT

D gene: NA
V gene: TRBV9
J gene: TRBJ2-1
clone size: NA
CDR3 protein: CASSDLHQGGYNEQFF
CDR3 DNA: TGTGCCAGCAGCGATCTCCATCAGGGGGGATACAATGAGCAGTTCTTC

D gene: NA
V gene: TRBV14
J gene: TRBJ1-2
clone size: NA
CDR3 protein: CASSQGLERINYGYTF
CDR3 DNA: TGTGCCAGCAGCCAAGGGCTGGAGAGGATAAACTATGGCTACACCTTC

D gene: NA
V gene: TRBV19
J gene: TRBJ1-4
clone size: NA
CDR3 protein: CASSLGRTAATNEKLFF
CDR3 DNA: TGTGCCAGTAGCTTGGGGAGGACCGCCGCAACTAATGAAAAACTGTTTTTT

D gene: TRBD2
V gene: TRBV5-6
J gene: TRBJ2-1
clone size: once
CDR3 protein: CASSPSRTSGYNEQFF
CDR3 DNA: TGTGCCAGCAGCCCGTCACGGACTAGCGGCTACAATGAGCAGTTCTTC

D gene: NA
V gene: TRBV3-1/TRBV3-2
J gene: TRBJ1-5
clone size: NA
CDR3 protein: CASNLGGLGQPQHF
CDR3 DNA: TGTGCCAGCAACCTAGGAGGGTTAGGTCAGCCCCAGCATTTT

D gene: NA
V gene: TRBV5-1
J gene: TRBJ1-6
clone size: NA
CDR3 protein: CASSSRAGQNSPLHF
CDR3 DNA: TGCGCCAGCAGCTCCCGGGCAGGGCAAAATTCACCCCTCCACTTT

D gene: NA
V gene: TRBV29-1
J gene: TRBJ2-1
clone size: once
CDR3 protein: CSVGLPGDEQFF
CDR3 DNA: TGCAGCGTGGGACTGCCGGGCGATGAGCAGTTCTTC

D gene: NA
V gene: TRBV16
J gene: TRBJ1-1
clone size: NA
CDR3 protein: CASSQGSRGGRNTEAFF
CDR3 DNA: TGTGCCAGCAGCCAAGGGAGTAGGGGGGGGCGCAACACTGAAGCTTTCTTT

D gene: TRBD1
V gene: TRBV14
J gene: TRBJ1-6
clone size: few
CDR3 protein: CASSRDRGNSPLHF
CDR3 DNA: TGTGCCAGCAGCCGGGACAGGGGAAATTCACCCCTCCACTTT

D gene: TRBD2
V gene: TRBV6-5
J gene: TRBJ2-5
clone size: NA
CDR3 protein: CASSLVTGLAEANF
CDR3 DNA: TGTGCCAGCAGCCTTGTGACGGGACTAGCGGAAGCCAACTTC

D gene: TRBD1
V gene: TRBV6-5
J gene: TRBJ2-7
clone size: NA
CDR3 protein: CASSRDRGREQYF
CDR3 DNA: TGTGCCAGCAGCCGGGACAGGGGTCGGGAGCAGTACTTC

D gene: NA
V gene: TRBV3-1/TRBV3-2
J gene: TRBJ2-1
clone size: NA
CDR3 protein: CASRDGRRADGEQFF
CDR3 DNA: TGTGCCAGCAGGGACGGTCGGAGGGCCGACGGTGAGCAGTTCTTC

D gene: TRBD2
V gene: TRBV7-2
J gene: TRBJ2-5
clone size: NA
CDR3 protein: CASSLYRGGIGETQYF
CDR3 DNA: TGTGCCAGCAGCTTATATCGGGGGGGGATCGGAGAGACCCAGTACTTC

D gene: TRBD2
V gene: TRBV15
J gene: TRBJ2-3
clone size: NA
CDR3 protein: CATSRQRGLTDTQYF
CDR3 DNA: TGTGCCACCAGCAGGCAGCGGGGCCTCACAGATACGCAGTATTTT

D gene: NA
V gene: TRBV2
J gene: TRBJ1-5
clone size: NA
CDR3 protein: CASSLGTADLPQHF
CDR3 DNA: TGTGCCAGCAGTCTCGGGACTGCTGATCTGCCCCAGCATTTT

D gene: TRBD2
V gene: TRBV30
J gene: TRBJ2-7
clone size: NA
CDR3 protein: CAWKERGVSYEQYF
CDR3 DNA: TGTGCCTGGAAGGAGCGGGGGGTCTCCTACGAGCAGTACTTC

D gene: NA
V gene: TRBV7-2
J gene: TRBJ1-4
clone size: NA
CDR3 protein: CASSLGQSGEKLFF
CDR3 DNA: TGTGCCAGCAGCCTTGGACAGTCGGGTGAAAAACTGTTTTTT

D gene: NA
V gene: TRBV5-4
J gene: TRBJ2-1
clone size: NA
CDR3 protein: CASRPAGGMLHEQFF
CDR3 DNA: TGTGCCAGCAGACCTGCCGGGGGTATGCTGCATGAGCAGTTCTTC

D gene: NA
V gene: TRBV27
J gene: TRBJ1-1
clone size: NA
CDR3 protein: CASSTGYTEAFF
CDR3 DNA: TGTGCCAGCAGTACAGGGTACACTGAAGCTTTCTTT

D gene: TRBD1
V gene: TRBV19
J gene: TRBJ1-1
clone size: once
CDR3 protein: CASTQGGQPNTEAFF
CDR3 DNA: TGTGCCAGTACCCAAGGGGGACAGCCGAACACTGAAGCTTTCTTT

D gene: NA
V gene: TRBV5-4
J gene: TRBJ2-2
clone size: NA
CDR3 protein: CASSPAPLNGELFF
CDR3 DNA: TGTGCCAGCAGCCCCGCCCCTCTAAACGGGGAGCTGTTTTTT

D gene: TRBD2
V gene: TRBV3-1/TRBV3-2
J gene: TRBJ2-1
clone size: NA
CDR3 protein: CASSPLNLAAYNEQFF
CDR3 DNA: TGTGCCAGCAGCCCTCTTAACCTAGCGGCCTACAATGAGCAGTTCTTC

D gene: NA
V gene: TRBV19
J gene: TRBJ1-1
clone size: NA
CDR3 protein: CASITNRGGEAFF
CDR3 DNA: TGTGCCAGTATCACAAATCGGGGGGGTGAGGCTTTCTTT

D gene: NA
V gene: TRBV11-2
J gene: TRBJ1-3
clone size: NA
CDR3 protein: CASSGESWGSGANTIYF
CDR3 DNA: TGTGCCAGCAGCGGGGAATCATGGGGCAGTGGGGCAAACACCATATATTTT

D gene: TRBD2
V gene: TRBV7-9
J gene: TRBJ2-7
clone size: few
CDR3 protein: CASSFPVAGGGEQYF
CDR3 DNA: TGTGCCAGCAGCTTCCCGGTAGCGGGAGGTGGGGAGCAGTACTTC

D gene: TRBD2
V gene: TRBV4-3
J gene: TRBJ2-1
clone size: NA
CDR3 protein: CASSQERYTGASGRSNRNEQFF
CDR3 DNA: TGCGCCAGCAGCCAAGAGAGGTATACCGGGGCTAGCGGGAGGAGTAATAGGAATGAGCAGTTCTTC

D gene: NA
V gene: TRBV27
J gene: TRBJ1-6
clone size: few
CDR3 protein: CASSLDSPLSTLHF
CDR3 DNA: TGTGCCAGCAGCCTAGACAGTCCACTATCCACCCTCCACTTT

D gene: NA
V gene: TRBV4-1
J gene: TRBJ1-4
clone size: NA
CDR3 protein: CASSRITGEKLFF
CDR3 DNA: TGCGCCAGCAGCCGCATCACAGGGGAAAAACTGTTTTTT

D gene: NA
V gene: TRBV9
J gene: TRBJ1-1
clone size: NA
CDR3 protein: CASSVGPGGVNTEAFF
CDR3 DNA: TGTGCCAGCAGCGTGGGGCCGGGAGGGGTGAACACTGAAGCTTTCTTT

D gene: NA
V gene: TRBV4-1
J gene: TRBJ2-1
clone size: NA
CDR3 protein: CASRGRVNEQFF
CDR3 DNA: TGCGCCAGCAGGGGGCGCGTCAATGAGCAGTTCTTC

D gene: NA
V gene: TRBV12-3/TRBV12-4
J gene: TRBJ2-7
clone size: NA
CDR3 protein: CASSQATYEQYF
CDR3 DNA: TGTGCCAGCAGCCAAGCTACCTACGAGCAGTACTTC

D gene: TRBD2
V gene: TRBV7-2
J gene: TRBJ2-4
clone size: NA
CDR3 protein: CASSGSGLNIQYF
CDR3 DNA: TGTGCCAGCAGCGGTAGCGGGCTAAACATTCAGTACTTC

D gene: NA
V gene: TRBV2
J gene: TRBJ1-1
clone size: few
CDR3 protein: CARDKTGRTEAFF
CDR3 DNA: TGTGCCAGGGACAAAACAGGGCGGACTGAAGCTTTCTTT

D gene: TRBD1
V gene: TRBV4-1
J gene: TRBJ2-5
clone size: NA
CDR3 protein: CASSQSGDRGQETQYF
CDR3 DNA: TGCGCCAGCAGCCAATCCGGGGACAGGGGGCAAGAGACCCAGTACTTC

D gene: TRBD2
V gene: TRBV19
J gene: TRBJ2-1
clone size: NA
CDR3 protein: CASSTGLAGPDEQFF
CDR3 DNA: TGTGCCAGTAGTACGGGACTAGCGGGTCCGGATGAGCAGTTCTTC

D gene: TRBD2
V gene: TRBV3-1/TRBV3-2
J gene: TRBJ2-2
clone size: NA
CDR3 protein: CAISRGGAGELFF
CDR3 DNA: TGTGCCATCTCCCGGGGGGGAGCCGGGGAGCTGTTTTTT